This T cell receptor (beta chain) emerged from a study of Graves' ophthalmopathy and Graves' hyperthyroidism (dated by TCRdb to the late 2010s). Regarding the research as a whole: Peripheral blood was collected at initial diagnosis, before any treatment. TCR beta repertoire signatures were used to distinguish Graves' ophthalmopathy from Graves' hyperthyroidism and to predict progression to ophthalmopathy. In total, under 150 blood samples were TCR-sequenced: 40 to 45 ophthalmopathy, some 75 hyperthyroidism and approximately 17 hyperthyroidism-to-ophthalmopathy patients. To explore V-J signatures that separate ophthalmopathy from hyperthyroidism, a discovery set of 95 to 100 patients was enrolled, consisting of 40 to 45 with ophthalmopathy and 55 to 65 with stable hyperthyroidism. The independent validation cohort included under 20 hyperthyroidism patients plus 17 patients who later progressed from hyperthyroidism to ophthalmopathy. In roughly six hyperthyroidism patients, the T-cell repertoires found in thyroid tissue were compared with those found in blood. Once sampling was done, hyperthyroidism patients were given methimazole at a starting dose of 30 mg daily, while ophthalmopathy patients were given high-dose intravenous methylprednisolone.

Study-level results and caveats: In cross-validation, the 13-signature model distinguished ophthalmopathy from stable hyperthyroidism with around 90% sensitivity and approximately 81% specificity, while in the test set the corresponding values were roughly 80% and 75%. In validation, the model predicted ophthalmopathy progression with about 64% sensitivity and 72.22% specificity; some 13 predicted patients were CT-confirmed with GO in a median of approximately six months. No statistical method was used to set the sample size in advance, and the investigators knew which group each participant was assigned to. Most expanded thyroid clonotypes with a frequency above 0.001 also appeared in blood, which suggests that blood repertoires may reflect the immune response in the thyroid.

This clonotype occurred many times. The antigen this receptor binds is unknown. Per-nucleotide qualities are absent, and no much larger clonotype sits a single base away. The CDR3 contains 14 residues, cysteine and phenylalanine counted. Just CDR3 DNA is preserved here, 42 bases in frame from base 1. For CDR1 and CDR2, the germline V gene lists ENHRY and SYGVKD. Trimming costs V 6 bases and J 7 bases, and their ends lie 18 bases apart. For repertoire sequencing, TCR beta CDR3 regions were amplified from RNA transcripts. HTBI primers and the Qiagen OneStep RT-PCR kit were used in a first-round RT-PCR, which was followed by a second-round multiplex PCR, size selection and purification. The libraries underwent paired-end sequencing with 100 bp reads on an Illumina HiSeq2000. As for the authors' bioinformatics: Reads were processed with SOAPnuke, discarding reads with adapters, uncalled bases, mean Phred below 15, or no exact constant-primer or identifier match. High-quality paired reads were merged with COPE v1.2.5. Unique nucleotide sequences were defined as clonotypes and aligned to IMGT TRB V, D and J references using MiTCR v1.1. The analysis was limited to V-J combinations with a frequency above 0.0001, which together covered 99.2% of the repertoires. For each V-J combination, a TCR clonal expansion and chaos score was defined as F50 clonal expansion divided by the chaos observed in the TCRdist matrix. Welch's t-statistics and random forest were used to narrow the features down to approximately 13 V-J combinations, which were then fed into a naive Bayes classifier. The similarity between thyroid and blood repertoires was quantified using the Morisita-Horn index. The raw public reads went through TCRdb reprocessing: fastp at Q25, MiXCR clone calling, in-frame beta chains kept. Entries are consolidated by CDR3 protein sequence, retaining the most common genes and DNA. These V and J calls are TCRdb output, not the study's own analysis. The sample table shows about 740,000 distinct CDR3 sequences, and 40% are seen once. 40% to 45% of the sample comes from the top ten.

Ophthalmopathy patients were characterized by moderately to severely active disease, a Clinical Activity Score of at least 3, a NOSPECS grade of at least 4, and a disease duration under 3 months. Anyone with other autoimmune diseases, uncontrolled infections, pregnancy or lactation was excluded from the study. Clinical symptoms, serum thyroxine, TRAb, thyroid ultrasound and orbital computed tomography formed the basis of the diagnosis. PBMCs were isolated from 8 to 10 ml of fresh peripheral blood by Ficoll-Paque density gradient centrifugation. Total RNA was extracted with Trizol reagent and quality-checked on an Agilent 2100 Bioanalyzer.

This sequence was found in an adult man with Graves' ophthalmopathy. The chain employs TRBV10-3 and TRBJ2-5; TRBD2 might be the D gene, on 5 matching bases. Material for sequencing was peripheral blood. The nucleotide sequence is TGTGCCATCAGCCGGGATCCCCAGACGAGGACCCAGTACTTC. It translates to CAISRDPQTRTQYF.